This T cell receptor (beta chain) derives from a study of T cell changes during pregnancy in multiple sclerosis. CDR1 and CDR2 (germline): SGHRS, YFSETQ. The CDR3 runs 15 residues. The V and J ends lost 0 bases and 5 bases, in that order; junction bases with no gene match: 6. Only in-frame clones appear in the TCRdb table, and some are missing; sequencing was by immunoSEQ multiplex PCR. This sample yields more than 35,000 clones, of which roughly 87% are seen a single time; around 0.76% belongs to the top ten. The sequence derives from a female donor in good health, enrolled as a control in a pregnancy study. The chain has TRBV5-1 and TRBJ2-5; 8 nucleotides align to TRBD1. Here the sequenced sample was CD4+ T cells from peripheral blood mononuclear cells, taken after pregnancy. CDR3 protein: CASSLGQGQRETQYF. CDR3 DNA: TGCGCCAGCAGCTTGGGACAGGGGCAAAGGGAGACCCAGTACTTC.